This T cell receptor beta chain is drawn from a study of shared clonotypes between healthy human individuals. About the study: The plates for each donor numbered three CD4 naive, three CD4 memory, two CD8 naive and one CD8 memory.

General study points: Memory subsets generally showed smaller estimated richness than naive subsets did.

As concerns this clone: Its antigen is unknown.

Repertoires were generated with immunoSEQ multiplex PCR, while TCRdb's copy carries only in-frame clones and drops some. The table shows millions of clones, with 90% to 95% occurring only once. This CDR3 has 18 amino acids. The chain uses TRBV21-1 and TRBJ1-5; the listed D gene, TRBD1, was not tested against the DNA. TRBV21-1 is tagged as a pseudogene. The sample comprised naive CD4+ T cells sorted from blood. Subset here: CD45RA+ positively selected. This clonotype was sampled from a man younger than 30 in good health. The CDR3 coding sequence is TGTGCCAGCAAACCGGGACAGGGACCCTTTTTGGGCAATCAGCCCCAGCATTTT. It codes for CASKPGQGPFLGNQPQHF.